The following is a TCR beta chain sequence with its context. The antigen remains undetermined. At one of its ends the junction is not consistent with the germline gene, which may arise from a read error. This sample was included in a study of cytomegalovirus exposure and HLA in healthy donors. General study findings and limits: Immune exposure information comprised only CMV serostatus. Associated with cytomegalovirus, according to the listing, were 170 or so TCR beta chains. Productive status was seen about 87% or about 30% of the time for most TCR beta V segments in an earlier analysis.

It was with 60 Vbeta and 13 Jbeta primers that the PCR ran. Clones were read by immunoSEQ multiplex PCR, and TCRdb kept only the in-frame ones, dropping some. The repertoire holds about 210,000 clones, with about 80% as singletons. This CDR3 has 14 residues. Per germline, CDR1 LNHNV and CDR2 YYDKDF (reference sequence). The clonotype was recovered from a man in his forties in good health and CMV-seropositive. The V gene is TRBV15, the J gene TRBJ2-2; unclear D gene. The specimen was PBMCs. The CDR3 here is CATGRELFTGELFF. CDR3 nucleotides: TGTGCCACCGGCAGAGAACTCTTCACCGGGGAGCTGTTTTTT.